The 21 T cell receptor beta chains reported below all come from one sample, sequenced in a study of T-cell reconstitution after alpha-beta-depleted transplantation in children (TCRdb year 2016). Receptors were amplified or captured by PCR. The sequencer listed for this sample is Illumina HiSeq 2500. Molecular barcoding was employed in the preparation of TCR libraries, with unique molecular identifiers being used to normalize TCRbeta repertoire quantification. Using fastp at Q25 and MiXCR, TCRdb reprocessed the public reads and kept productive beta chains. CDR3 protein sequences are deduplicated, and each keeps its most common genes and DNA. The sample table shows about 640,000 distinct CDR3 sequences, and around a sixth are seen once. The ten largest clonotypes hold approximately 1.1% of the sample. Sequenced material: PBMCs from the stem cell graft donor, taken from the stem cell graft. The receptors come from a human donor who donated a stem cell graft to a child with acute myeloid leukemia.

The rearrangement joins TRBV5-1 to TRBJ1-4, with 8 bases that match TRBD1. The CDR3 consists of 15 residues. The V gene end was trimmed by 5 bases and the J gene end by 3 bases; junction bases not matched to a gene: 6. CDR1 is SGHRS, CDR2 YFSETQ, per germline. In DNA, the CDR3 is TGCGCCAGCAGTGCCAGGGGGCAGGCTAATGAAAAACTGTTTTTT. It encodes CASSARGQANEKLFF.

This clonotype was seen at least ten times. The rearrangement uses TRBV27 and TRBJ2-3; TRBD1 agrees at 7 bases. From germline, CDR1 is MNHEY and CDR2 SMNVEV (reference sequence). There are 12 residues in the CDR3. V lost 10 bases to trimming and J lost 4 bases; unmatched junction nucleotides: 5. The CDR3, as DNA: TGTGCCACCCGGACAGGTTCAGATACGCAGTATTTT. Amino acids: CATRTGSDTQYF.

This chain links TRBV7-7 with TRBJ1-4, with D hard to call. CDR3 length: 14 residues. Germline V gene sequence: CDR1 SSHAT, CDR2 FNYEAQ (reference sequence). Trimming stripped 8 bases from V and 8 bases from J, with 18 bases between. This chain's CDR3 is CASSRLGPGEKLFF. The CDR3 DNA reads TGTGCCAGCTCCCGATTGGGTCCAGGCGAAAAACTGTTTTTT.

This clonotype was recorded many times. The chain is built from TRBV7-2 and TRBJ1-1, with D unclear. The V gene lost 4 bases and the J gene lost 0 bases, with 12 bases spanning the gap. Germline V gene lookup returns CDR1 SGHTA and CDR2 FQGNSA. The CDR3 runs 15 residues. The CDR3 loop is CASSSSGSLNTEAFF. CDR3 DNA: TGTGCCAGCAGCTCTTCCGGGTCTTTGAACACTGAAGCTTTCTTT.

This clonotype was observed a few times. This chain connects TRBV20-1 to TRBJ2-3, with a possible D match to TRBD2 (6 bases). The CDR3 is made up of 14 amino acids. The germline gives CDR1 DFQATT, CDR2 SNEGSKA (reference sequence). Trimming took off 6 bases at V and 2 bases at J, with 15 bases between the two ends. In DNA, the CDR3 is TGCAGTGCCCCCCGGCGGGGCTACACAGATACGCAGTATTTT. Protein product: CSAPRRGYTDTQYF.

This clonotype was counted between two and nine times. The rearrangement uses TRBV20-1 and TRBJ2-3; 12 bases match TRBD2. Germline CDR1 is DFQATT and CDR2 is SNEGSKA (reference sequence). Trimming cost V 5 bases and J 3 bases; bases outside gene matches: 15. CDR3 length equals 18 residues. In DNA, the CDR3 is TGCAGTGCTCAGAACCCTAGCGGGGGGGCATTGGGAACAGATACGCAGTATTTT. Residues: CSAQNPSGGALGTDTQYF.

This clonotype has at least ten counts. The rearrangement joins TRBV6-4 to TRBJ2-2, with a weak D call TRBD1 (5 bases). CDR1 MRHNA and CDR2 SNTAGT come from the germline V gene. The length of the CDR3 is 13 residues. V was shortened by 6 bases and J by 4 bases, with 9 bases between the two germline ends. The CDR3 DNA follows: TGTGCCAGCAGGGCAGGGCGCACCGGGGAGCTGTTTTTT. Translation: CASRAGRTGELFF.

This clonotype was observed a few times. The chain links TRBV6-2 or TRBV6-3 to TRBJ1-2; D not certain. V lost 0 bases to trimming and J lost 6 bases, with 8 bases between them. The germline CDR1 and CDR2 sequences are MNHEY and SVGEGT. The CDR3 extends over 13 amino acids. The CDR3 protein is CASSYSTVHGYTF. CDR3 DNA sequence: TGTGCCAGCAGTTACTCGACGGTACATGGCTACACCTTC.

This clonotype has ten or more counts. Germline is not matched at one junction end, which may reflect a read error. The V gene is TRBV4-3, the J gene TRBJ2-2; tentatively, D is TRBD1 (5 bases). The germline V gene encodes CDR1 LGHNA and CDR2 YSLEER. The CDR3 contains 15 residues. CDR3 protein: CASSQRQQNAGELFF. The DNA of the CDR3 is TGCGCCAGCAGCCAAAGACAGCAGAACGCCGGGGAGCTGTTTTTT.

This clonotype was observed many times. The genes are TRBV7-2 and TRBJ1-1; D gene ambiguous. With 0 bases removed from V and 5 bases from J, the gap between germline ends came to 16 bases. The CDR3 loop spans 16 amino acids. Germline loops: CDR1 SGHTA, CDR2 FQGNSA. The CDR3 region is CASSLAPLGRETEAFF. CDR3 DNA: TGTGCCAGCAGCTTAGCACCCCTCGGAAGGGAAACTGAAGCTTTCTTT.

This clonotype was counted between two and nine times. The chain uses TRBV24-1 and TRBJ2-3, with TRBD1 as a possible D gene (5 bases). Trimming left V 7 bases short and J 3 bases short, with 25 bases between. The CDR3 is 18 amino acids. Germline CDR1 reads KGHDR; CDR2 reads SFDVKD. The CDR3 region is CATSQAGGRVSETDTQYF. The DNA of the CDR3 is TGTGCCACCAGCCAAGCAGGTGGCAGGGTATCGGAGACAGATACGCAGTATTTT.

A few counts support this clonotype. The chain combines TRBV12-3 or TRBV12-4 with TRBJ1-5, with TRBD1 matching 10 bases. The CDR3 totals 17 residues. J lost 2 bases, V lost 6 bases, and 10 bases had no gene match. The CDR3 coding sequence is TGTGCCAGCAGGCGACAGGGGGCTGAAGTTGGCAATCAGCCCCAGCATTTT. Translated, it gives CASRRQGAEVGNQPQHF.

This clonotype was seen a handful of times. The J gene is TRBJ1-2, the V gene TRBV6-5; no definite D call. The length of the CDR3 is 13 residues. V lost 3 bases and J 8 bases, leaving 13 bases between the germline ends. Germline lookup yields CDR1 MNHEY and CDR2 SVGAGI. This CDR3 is CASSYPGQSGYTF. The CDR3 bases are TGTGCCAGCAGTTATCCGGGTCAATCGGGCTACACCTTC.

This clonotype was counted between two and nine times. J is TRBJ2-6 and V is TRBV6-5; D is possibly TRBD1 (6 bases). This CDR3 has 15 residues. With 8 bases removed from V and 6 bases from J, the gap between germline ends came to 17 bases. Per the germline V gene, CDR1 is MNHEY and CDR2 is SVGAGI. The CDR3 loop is CASGDRPDAANVLTF. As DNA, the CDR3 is TGTGCCAGCGGAGACAGGCCGGATGCGGCCAACGTCCTGACTTTC.

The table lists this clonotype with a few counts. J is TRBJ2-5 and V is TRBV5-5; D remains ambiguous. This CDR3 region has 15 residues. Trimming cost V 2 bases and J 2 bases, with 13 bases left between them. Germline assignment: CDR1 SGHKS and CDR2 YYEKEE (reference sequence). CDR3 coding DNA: TGTGCCAGCAGCTTTACGGCGGCGAAACAAGAGACCCAGTACTTC. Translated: CASSFTAAKQETQYF.

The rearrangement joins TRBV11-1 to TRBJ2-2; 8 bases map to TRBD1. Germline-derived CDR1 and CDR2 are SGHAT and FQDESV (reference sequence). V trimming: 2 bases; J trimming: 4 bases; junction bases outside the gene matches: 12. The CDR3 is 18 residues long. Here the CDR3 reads CASSLNLPGTGATGELFF. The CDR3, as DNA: TGTGCCAGCAGCTTAAATCTTCCCGGGACAGGCGCCACCGGGGAGCTGTTTTTT.

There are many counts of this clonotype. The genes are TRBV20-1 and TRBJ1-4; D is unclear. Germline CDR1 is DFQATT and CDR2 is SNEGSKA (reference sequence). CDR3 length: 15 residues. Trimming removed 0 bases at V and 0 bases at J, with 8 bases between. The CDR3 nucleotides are TGCAGTGCTAGAGACCTGCATGCAACTAATGAAAAACTGTTTTTT. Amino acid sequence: CSARDLHATNEKLFF.

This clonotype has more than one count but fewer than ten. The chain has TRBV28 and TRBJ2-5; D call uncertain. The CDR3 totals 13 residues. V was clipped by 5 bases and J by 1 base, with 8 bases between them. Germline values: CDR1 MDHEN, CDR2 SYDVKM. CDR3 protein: CASSRMVQETQYF. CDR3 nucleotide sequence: TGTGCCAGCAGTCGTATGGTCCAAGAGACCCAGTACTTC.

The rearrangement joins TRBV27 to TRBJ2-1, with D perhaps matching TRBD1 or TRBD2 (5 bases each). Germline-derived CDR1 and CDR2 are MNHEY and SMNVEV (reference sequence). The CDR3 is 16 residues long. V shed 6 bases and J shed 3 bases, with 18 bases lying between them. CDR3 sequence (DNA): TGTGCCAGCAGCCTGAGTCCGGGACCGAACTACAATGAGCAGTTCTTC. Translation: CASSLSPGPNYNEQFF.

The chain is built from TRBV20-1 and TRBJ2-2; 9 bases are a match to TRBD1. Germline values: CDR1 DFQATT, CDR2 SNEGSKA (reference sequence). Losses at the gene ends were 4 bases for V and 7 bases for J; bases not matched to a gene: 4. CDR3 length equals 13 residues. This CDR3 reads CSATGQGVGELFF. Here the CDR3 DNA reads TGCAGTGCTACGGGACAGGGTGTCGGGGAGCTGTTTTTT.

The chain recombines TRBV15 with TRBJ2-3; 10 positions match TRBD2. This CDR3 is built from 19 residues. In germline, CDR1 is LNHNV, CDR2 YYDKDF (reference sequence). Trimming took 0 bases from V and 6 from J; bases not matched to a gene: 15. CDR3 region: CATSRDPLERGGSGDTQYF. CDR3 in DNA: TGTGCCACCAGCAGAGATCCCTTAGAGCGGGGGGGCTCTGGGGATACGCAGTATTTT. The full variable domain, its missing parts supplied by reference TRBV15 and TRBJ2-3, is DAMVIQNPRYQVTQFGKPVTLSCSQTLNHNVMYWYQQKSSQAPKLLFHYYDKDFNNEADTPDNFQSRRPNTSFCFLDIRSPGLGDTAMYLCATSRDPLERGGSGDTQYFGPGTRLTVL.